This T cell receptor beta chain was sequenced for a study of blood T cell repertoires in COVID-19. Germline assignment: CDR1 MDHEN and CDR2 SYDVKM. J was trimmed by 5 bases and V by 6 bases; bases with no gene match: 7. CDR3 size: 14 residues. As handled by the study authors: Amplification with reference gene primers provided the estimates of nucleated cell counts. TCRdb's copy holds only in-frame clones and misses some; the assay was immunoSEQ multiplex PCR. Clone size and the V and J calls come from that table; the DNA yielded D and trimming. The sample shows around 400,000 clones, over 75% of them seen only once. Seattle enrolled patients during active infection and tracked them longitudinally.

The receptor was isolated from a woman aged 60 to 75 with COVID-19, enrolled during active disease. Sequenced sample: peripheral blood. J is TRBJ1-5 and V is TRBV28, with 7 positions matching TRBD1. CDR3 sequence: CASRSGQAHQPQHF. DNA for the CDR3: TGTGCCAGCAGATCAGGACAGGCACATCAGCCCCAGCATTTT.